This TCR beta chain appears in the sequencing data of a study of control samples from healthy donors and cancer patients. Repertoires were generated with immunoSEQ multiplex PCR, while TCRdb's copy carries only in-frame clones and drops some. The sample lists about 61,000 clones, around 90% occurring once. The CDR3 is made up of 13 amino acids. Trimming left V 9 bases short and J 3 bases short, with 15 bases between. Germline V lookup: CDR1 MNHEY, CDR2 SVGAGI. V is TRBV6-5 and J is TRBJ2-7; TRBD1 might be the D (5 bases). The sequencing sample was made of PBMCs. The clonotype comes from a man in his sixties with colorectal cancer. The CDR3 sequence is CARSPDRVYEQYF. The CDR3 DNA reads TGTGCCAGGTCTCCTGACAGAGTCTACGAGCAGTACTTC.